These 3 T cell receptor beta chains originate from one sample sequenced in a study of naive and memory T cell subsets. TCR cDNA received a 3' ligated oligonucleotide that carried a UMI. Amplification of ligated cDNA took four PCR rounds with SP2 and nested alpha and beta constant primers. TCRdb passed the 5' RACE reads through MiXCR, listing each CDR3 protein once. The data show about 62,000 distinct CDR3 sequences, 8% seen once. These receptors originate from a female donor in good health.

The chain joins TRBV20-1 to TRBJ2-1, with a weak D call TRBD1 (5 bases). This CDR3 region has 15 residues. Germline-derived CDR1 and CDR2 are DFQATT and SNEGSKA (reference sequence). Trimming took 3 bases from V and 0 from J, leaving 12 bases between them. The CDR3 region is CSAREHRSSYNEQFF. CDR3 DNA: TGCAGTGCTAGGGAACACAGGAGCTCCTACAATGAGCAGTTCTTC.

This clonotype was detected only a few times. The rearrangement links TRBV7-6 to TRBJ2-6, with a weak D call TRBD2 (6 bases). Trimming removed 10 bases from V and 0 bases from J, with 13 bases in between. CDR3 length equals 15 residues. CDR1 is SGHVS, CDR2 FNYEAQ, per germline. The CDR3 is CATRDFSSGANVLTF. As DNA, the CDR3 is TGTGCCACCAGGGACTTTTCCTCTGGGGCCAACGTCCTGACTTTC.

V and J are TRBV6-5 and TRBJ2-5; TRBD2 matches 7 bases. Germline assignment: CDR1 MNHEY and CDR2 SVGAGI. The CDR3 is 16 residues long. V lost 0 bases to trimming and J lost 5 bases; unmatched junction nucleotides: 9. The CDR3 DNA is TGTGCCAGCAGTTACTCATTCGGGGGGTTATCGGAGACCCAGTACTTC. This translates into CASSYSFGGLSETQYF.